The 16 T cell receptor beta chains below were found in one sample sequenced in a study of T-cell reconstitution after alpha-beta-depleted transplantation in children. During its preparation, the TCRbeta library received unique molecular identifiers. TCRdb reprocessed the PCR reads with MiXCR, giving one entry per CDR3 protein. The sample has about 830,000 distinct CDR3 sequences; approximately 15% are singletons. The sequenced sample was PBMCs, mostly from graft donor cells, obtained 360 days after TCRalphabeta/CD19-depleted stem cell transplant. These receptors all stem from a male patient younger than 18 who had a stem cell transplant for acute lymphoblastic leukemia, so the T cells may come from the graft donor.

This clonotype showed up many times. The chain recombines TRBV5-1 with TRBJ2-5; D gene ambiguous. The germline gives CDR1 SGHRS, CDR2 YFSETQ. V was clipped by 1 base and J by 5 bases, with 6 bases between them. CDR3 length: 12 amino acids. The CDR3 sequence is CASSLSGETQYF. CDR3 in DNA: TGCGCCAGCAGCTTGTCGGGTGAGACCCAGTACTTC.

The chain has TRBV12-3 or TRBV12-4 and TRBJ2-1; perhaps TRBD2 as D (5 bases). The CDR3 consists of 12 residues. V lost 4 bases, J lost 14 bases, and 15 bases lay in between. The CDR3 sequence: CASSSISGFKFF. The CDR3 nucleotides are TGTGCCAGCAGTTCAATCTCGGGATTCAAGTTCTTC.

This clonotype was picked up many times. The CDR3 nucleotides are TGTGCCAGCCGTATGGAGTGGCGGCAGTTCTTC. Its protein product is CASRMEWRQFF. The chain joins TRBV18 to TRBJ2-1; D remains ambiguous. CDR1 is KGHSH, CDR2 LQKENI, per germline. Trimming took 8 bases from V and 12 from J, leaving 14 bases between them. The CDR3 totals 11 residues.

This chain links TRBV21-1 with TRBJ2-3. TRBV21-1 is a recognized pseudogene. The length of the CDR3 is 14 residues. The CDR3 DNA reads TGTGCCAGCAGCAAATTTCTAGCGACAGATACGCAGTATTTT. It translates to CASSKFLATDTQYF.

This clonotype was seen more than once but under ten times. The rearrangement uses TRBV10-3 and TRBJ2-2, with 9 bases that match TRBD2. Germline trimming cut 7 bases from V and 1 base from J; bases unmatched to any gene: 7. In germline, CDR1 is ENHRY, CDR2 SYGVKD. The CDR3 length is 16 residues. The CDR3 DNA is TGTGCCATCAACGGGGCTAGCGGGATGAACACCGGGGAGCTGTTTTTT. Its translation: CAINGASGMNTGELFF.

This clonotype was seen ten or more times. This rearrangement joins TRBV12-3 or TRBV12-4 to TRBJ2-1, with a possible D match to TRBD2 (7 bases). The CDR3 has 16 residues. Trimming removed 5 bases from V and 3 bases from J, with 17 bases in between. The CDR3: CASSPFRGGHYNEQFF. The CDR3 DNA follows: TGTGCCAGCAGTCCCTTTAGGGGGGGTCACTACAATGAGCAGTTCTTC.

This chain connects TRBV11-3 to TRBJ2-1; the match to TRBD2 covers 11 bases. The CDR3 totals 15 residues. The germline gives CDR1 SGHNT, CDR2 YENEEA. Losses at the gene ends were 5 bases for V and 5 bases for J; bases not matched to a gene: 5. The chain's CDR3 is CASSTTSGRHNEQFF. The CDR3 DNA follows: TGTGCCAGCAGCACAACTAGCGGGAGACACAATGAGCAGTTCTTC.

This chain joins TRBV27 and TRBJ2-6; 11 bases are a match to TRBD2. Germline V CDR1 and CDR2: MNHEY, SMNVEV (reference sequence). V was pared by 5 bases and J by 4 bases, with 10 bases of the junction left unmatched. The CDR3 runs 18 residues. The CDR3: CASSSPGLAVGGANVLTF. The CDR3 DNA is TGTGCCAGCAGTAGCCCGGGACTAGCGGTAGGAGGGGCCAACGTCCTGACTTTC.

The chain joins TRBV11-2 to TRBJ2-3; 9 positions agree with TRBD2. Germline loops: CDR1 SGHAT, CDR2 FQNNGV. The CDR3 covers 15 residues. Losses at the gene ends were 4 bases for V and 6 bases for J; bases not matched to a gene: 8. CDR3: CASSSRLAAKDTQYF. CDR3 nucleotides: TGTGCCAGCAGCTCCCGACTAGCGGCAAAGGATACGCAGTATTTT.

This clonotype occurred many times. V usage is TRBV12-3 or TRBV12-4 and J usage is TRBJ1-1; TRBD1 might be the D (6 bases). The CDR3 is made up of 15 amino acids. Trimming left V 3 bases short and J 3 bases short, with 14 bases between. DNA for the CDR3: TGTGCCAGCAGTTTGGGGGCAGGGAGGGACACTGAAGCTTTCTTT. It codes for CASSLGAGRDTEAFF.

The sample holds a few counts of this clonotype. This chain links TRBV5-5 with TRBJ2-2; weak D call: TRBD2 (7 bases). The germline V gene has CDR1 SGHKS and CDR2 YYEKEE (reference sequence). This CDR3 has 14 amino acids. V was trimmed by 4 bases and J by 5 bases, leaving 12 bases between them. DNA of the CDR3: TGTGCCAGCAGCGCAAAGGGGGGGACCGGGGAGCTGTTTTTT. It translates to CASSAKGGTGELFF.

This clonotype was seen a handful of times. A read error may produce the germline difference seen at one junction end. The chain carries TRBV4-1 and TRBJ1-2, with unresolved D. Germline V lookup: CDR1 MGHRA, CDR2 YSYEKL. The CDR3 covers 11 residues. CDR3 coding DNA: TGCGCCAGCAGCCAAGATTTGGGAATTTTCTTC. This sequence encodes CASSQDLGIFF.

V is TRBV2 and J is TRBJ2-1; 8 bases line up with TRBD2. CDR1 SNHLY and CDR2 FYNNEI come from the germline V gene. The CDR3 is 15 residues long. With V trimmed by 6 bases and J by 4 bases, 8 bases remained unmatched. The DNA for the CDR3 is TGTGCCAGCAGCACCCGGGGGGGGGCATACAATGAGCAGTTCTTC. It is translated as CASSTRGGAYNEQFF.

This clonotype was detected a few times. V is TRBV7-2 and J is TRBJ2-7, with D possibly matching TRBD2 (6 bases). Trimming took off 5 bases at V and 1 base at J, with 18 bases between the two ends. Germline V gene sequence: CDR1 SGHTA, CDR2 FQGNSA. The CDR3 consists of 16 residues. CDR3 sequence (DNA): TGTGCCAGCAGCCCGGGGCCCCGAGGACTATCCTACGAGCAGTACTTC. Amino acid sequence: CASSPGPRGLSYEQYF.

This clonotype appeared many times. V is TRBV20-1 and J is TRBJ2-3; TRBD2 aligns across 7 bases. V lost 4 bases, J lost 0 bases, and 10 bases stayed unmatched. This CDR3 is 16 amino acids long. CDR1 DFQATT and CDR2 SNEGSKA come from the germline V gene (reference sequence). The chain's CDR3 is CSATGGPSGSTDTQYF. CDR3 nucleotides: TGCAGTGCTACCGGTGGGCCTAGCGGTAGCACAGATACGCAGTATTTT.

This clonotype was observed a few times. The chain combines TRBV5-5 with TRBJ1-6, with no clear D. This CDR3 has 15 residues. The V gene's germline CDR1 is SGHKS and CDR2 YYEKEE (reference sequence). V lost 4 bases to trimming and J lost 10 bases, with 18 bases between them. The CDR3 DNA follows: TGTGCCAGCAGCGTTCGGACGCGGGGTTACTCACCCCTCCACTTT. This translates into CASSVRTRGYSPLHF.